This TCR beta chain was retrieved from a study of T cells after posttransplantation cyclophosphamide (dated by TCRdb to 2015 to 2016). For context, the study as a whole: T cell repertoire reconstitution was tracked by TRB sequencing after myeloablative bone marrow transplantation in which posttransplantation cyclophosphamide was used as GVHD prophylaxis. Samples from 35 PTCy-treated patients, along with samples from some 17 of their related bone marrow donors, underwent antigen receptor sequencing. Blood from every one of the approximately 37 PTCy patients who had 1-year posttransplant specimens underwent TRB sequencing. In 3 patients, up to 3 additional blood samples taken between 2 and 5.2 years after transplant also underwent TRB sequencing, as did pretransplant blood from a handful of patients. Because TRA and TRB clonality correlated tightly in about ten samples, the subsequent TCR analyses were limited to TRB only. Public TRB sequences were searched against a database of over 3,500 sequences associated with responses to pathogens, tumor antigens, self-antigens and alloantigens. Overall study outcomes, separate from this receptor: At 1-2 months, donor-recipient similarity was low but rose over the first year, and the later blood repertoires were often dominated by donor CD8+ memory clones. Across 40 to 55 patients, TRB clonality was highly associated with recipient CMV seropositivity and CMV reactivation, and PTCy diversity was similar to diversity in CNI/methotrexate controls. The TRB repertoires of T cells infiltrating skin or GI tract showed only limited overlap with the TRB repertoires of T cells in blood.

Related bone marrow donors provided peripheral blood samples on the day of marrow donation. Peripheral blood and bone marrow mononuclear cells were isolated by Ficoll-Hypaque density centrifugation and cryopreserved. This clone has at least ten counts. The clone's antigen remains unknown. It has no much larger one-base neighbor in the sample; base qualities were not kept. Other DNA sequences in this sample translate to the same CDR3. From the cysteine up to the phenylalanine, the CDR3 has a length of 14 residues. The retained sequence is limited to the CDR3, 42 bases, with the frame set at the first base. Reading the germline V gene (reference sequence) gives CDR1 MNHEY and CDR2 SMNVEV. Deletion took 6 bases off V and 2 bases off J, with a span of 13 bases between the germline ends. TRB sequencing was run on genomic DNA with either the immunoSEQ assay at survey resolution or the hsTCRB kit. The published analysis was carried out like this. The immunoSEQ software handled initial read processing, and the LymphoSeq R package was used for repertoire analyses. Clonality was computed as 1 minus normalized Shannon entropy, and a Gini coefficient was also calculated for each TRB dataset. To infer phenotypes in unsorted samples, TRB sequences from sorted subsets of the recipient or donor were mapped onto the unsorted samples of the same recipient. TCRdb obtained this table from immuneACCESS and retained in-frame rearrangements with V and J assigned. These tables miss some clones; where compared with another copy, unresolved V genes account for less than half of the shortfall, and the remainder is unexplained. V, J and clone size derive from that table, while D and trimming were established from the DNA sequence. In this sample the table shows some 40,000 clones, and no singletons are among them. The top ten constitute about 2.3% of the sample.

The specimen sequenced was PBMCs. The V gene is TRBV27 and the J gene is TRBJ1-1; tentative D gene TRBD1, with 6 bases matching. The TCR was taken from a man in his forties in good health, CMV-negative, and a related stem cell transplant donor. The DNA reads as follows: TGTGCCAGCAGGGGGAAAGGGGGAAACACTGAAGCTTTCTTT. Its protein product is CASRGKGGNTEAFF.